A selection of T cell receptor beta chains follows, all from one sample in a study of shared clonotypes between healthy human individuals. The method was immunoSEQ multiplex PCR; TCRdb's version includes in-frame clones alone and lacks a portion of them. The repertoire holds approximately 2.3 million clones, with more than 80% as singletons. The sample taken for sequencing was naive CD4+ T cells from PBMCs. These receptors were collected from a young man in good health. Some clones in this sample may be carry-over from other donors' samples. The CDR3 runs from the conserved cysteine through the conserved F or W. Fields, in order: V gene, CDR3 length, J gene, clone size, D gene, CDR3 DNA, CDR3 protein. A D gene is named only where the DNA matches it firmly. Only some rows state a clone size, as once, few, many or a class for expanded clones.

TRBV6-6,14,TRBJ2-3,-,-,TGTGCCACGGCGGGCGGGACTAGCACAGATACGCAGTATTTT,CATAGGTSTDTQYF
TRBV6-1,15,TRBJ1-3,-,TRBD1,TGTGCCAGCACCAGGGGGACCCACTCTGGAAACACCATATATTTT,CASTRGTHSGNTIYF
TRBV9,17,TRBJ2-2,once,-,TGTGCCAGCAGCGTAGTCGGACGGAATCCAAACACCGGGGAGCTGTTTTTT,CASSVVGRNPNTGELFF
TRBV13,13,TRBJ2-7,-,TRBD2,TGTGCCAGCAGCGGGACTAGCTCCTACGAGCAGTACTTC,CASSGTSSYEQYF
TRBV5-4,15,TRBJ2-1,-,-,TGTGCCAGCAGCTTGGACTTGCAGGGCGGCAATGAGCAGTTCTTC,CASSLDLQGGNEQFF
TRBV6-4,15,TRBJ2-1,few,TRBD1,TGTGCCAGCAGTGCGAGACAGGGGGCCGAGGGTGAGCAGTTCTTC,CASSARQGAEGEQFF
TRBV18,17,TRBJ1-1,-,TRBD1,TGTGCCAGCTCACCCTCACTCCCCGGGACAGGGAATACTGAAGCTTTCTTT,CASSPSLPGTGNTEAFF
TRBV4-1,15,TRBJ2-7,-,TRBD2,TGCGCCAGCAGCCTCGGGAGGGCCGGTCTCTACGAGCAGTACTTC,CASSLGRAGLYEQYF
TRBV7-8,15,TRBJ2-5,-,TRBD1,TGTGCCAGCAGCTTAGCGGGACAGGGCGCTGGGACCCAGTACTTC,CASSLAGQGAGTQYF
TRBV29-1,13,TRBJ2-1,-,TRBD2,TGCAGCGTCGCCCGAGCGGGAGTAGGTGAGCAGTTCTTC,CSVARAGVGEQFF
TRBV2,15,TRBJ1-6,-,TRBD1,TGTGCCAGCAGTTTGGACAGGGTGGATAATTCACCCCTCCACTTT,CASSLDRVDNSPLHF
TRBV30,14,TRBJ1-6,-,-,TGTGCCTGGAGTGTAGCGAATGGGGATTCACCCCTCCACTTT,CAWSVANGDSPLHF
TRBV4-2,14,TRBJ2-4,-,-,TGTGCCAGCAGCCAACGGGACACCAAAAACATTCAGTACTTC,CASSQRDTKNIQYF
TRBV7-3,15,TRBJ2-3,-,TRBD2,TGTGCCAGCAGCTTCGGCGGGAGGGCCTCAGATACGCAGTATTTT,CASSFGGRASDTQYF
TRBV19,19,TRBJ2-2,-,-,TGTGCCAGTAGTATTATGGTCAGGGGAAGGAGCCTAGGCACCGGGGAGCTGTTTTTT,CASSIMVRGRSLGTGELFF
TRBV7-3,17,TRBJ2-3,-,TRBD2,TGTGCCAGCAGCTCGGGACTAGCGGGAGGGGTTGCAGATACGCAGTATTTT,CASSSGLAGGVADTQYF
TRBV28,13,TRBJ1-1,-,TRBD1,TGTGCCATTACGCCGGGACAGGGGTCGAAAGCTTTCTTT,CAITPGQGSKAFF
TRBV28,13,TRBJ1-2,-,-,TGTGCCAGCAGTTCTGTCGATGGCTATGGCTACACCTTC,CASSSVDGYGYTF
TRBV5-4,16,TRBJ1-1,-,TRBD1,TGTGCCAGCAGCGTCGACGGGACAGGCCGGAACACTGAAGCTTTCTTT,CASSVDGTGRNTEAFF
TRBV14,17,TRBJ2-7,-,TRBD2,TGTGCCAGCAGCCAGGCGCTTAGGGGCGGGAGTTTTTACGAGCAGTACTTC,CASSQALRGGSFYEQYF
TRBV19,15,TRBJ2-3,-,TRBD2,TGTGCCAGTAGTCCCTCGGGAGTTGGCGGGAGGCGACGGAATTTT,CASSPSGVGGRRRNF
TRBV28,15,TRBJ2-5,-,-,TGTGCCAGCAGTTCCCGGGGCCGGAGGGGGGAGACCCAGTACTTC,CASSSRGRRGETQYF
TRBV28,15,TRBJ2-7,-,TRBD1,TGTGCCAGCAGTTCAGGACAGGGGGCGCGTTACGAGCAGTACTTC,CASSSGQGARYEQYF
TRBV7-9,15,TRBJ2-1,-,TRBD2,TGTGCCAGCAGGTTCGGGACTAGCGGCTACAATGAGCAGTTCTTC,CASRFGTSGYNEQFF
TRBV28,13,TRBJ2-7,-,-,TGTGCCAGCACTTCCGGGACTCTCTACGAGCAGTACTTC,CASTSGTLYEQYF
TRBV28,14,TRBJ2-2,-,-,TGTGCCAGCAGTTTGGCGGGCCGCACCGGGGAGCTGTTTTTT,CASSLAGRTGELFF
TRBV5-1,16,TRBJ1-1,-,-,TGCGCCAGCAGCTCGGGACTGACGGGAGGGAACACTGAAGCTTTCTTT,CASSSGLTGGNTEAFF
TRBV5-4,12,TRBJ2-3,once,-,TGTGCCAGCAGCTTTGACACAGATACGCAGTATTTT,CASSFDTDTQYF
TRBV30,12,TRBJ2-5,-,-,TGTGCCTGGAGTGTACGTGTAGAGACCCAGTACTTC,CAWSVRVETQYF
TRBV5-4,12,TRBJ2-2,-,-,TGTGCCAGCAGCTTGTATCCCGGGGAGCTGTTTTTT,CASSLYPGELFF
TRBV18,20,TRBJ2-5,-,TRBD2,TGTGCCAGCTCACCCTTCCAACCGGGAACTAGCGGGAGAGCAAAAGAGACCCAGTACTTC,CASSPFQPGTSGRAKETQYF
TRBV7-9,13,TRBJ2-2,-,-,TGTGCCATAAGCAGGGATGACACCGGGGAGCTGTTTTTT,CAISRDDTGELFF
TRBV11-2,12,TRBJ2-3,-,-,TGTGCCAGCAGAAGGGTCACAGATACGCAGTATTTT,CASRRVTDTQYF
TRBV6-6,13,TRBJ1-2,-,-,TGTGCCAGCAGTGCCGGTCGCAACTATGGCTACACCTTC,CASSAGRNYGYTF
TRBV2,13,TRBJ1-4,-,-,TGTGCCAGCAGGGACAGCGGAAACGAAAAACTGTTTTTT,CASRDSGNEKLFF
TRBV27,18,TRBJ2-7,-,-,TGTGCCAGCAGACCCAACCCGGGAGCCTCTTCAAAAATTTACGAGCAGTACTTC,CASRPNPGASSKIYEQYF
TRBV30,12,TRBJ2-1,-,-,TGTGCCTGGAGCCAACTAGGGCATGAGCAGTTCTTC,CAWSQLGHEQFF
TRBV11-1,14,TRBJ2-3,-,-,TGTGCCAGCAGCTTGGCGGGCCGCACAGATACGCAGTATTTT,CASSLAGRTDTQYF
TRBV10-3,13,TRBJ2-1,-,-,TGTGCCATCAGGGAGGGGGCCTACAATGAGCAGTTCTTC,CAIREGAYNEQFF
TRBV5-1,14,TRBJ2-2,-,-,TGCGCCAGCGTCGGCGGGACCGGTACCGGGGAGCTGTTTTTT,CASVGGTGTGELFF
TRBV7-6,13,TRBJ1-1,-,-,TGTGCCAGCAGCCACGGAAGGGGCACTGAAGCTTTCTTT,CASSHGRGTEAFF
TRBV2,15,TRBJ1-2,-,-,TGTGCCAGCAGTGAAATTAGGGGCCTCCCGGGGGGCTACACCTTC,CASSEIRGLPGGYTF
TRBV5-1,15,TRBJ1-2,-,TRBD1,TGCGCCAGCAGCTTAGCGGGACAGGGTTTGAATGGCTACACCTTC,CASSLAGQGLNGYTF
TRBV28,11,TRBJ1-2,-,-,TGTGCCAGCACGCGCTACTATGGCTACACCTTC,CASTRYYGYTF
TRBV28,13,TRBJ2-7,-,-,TGTGCCAGCAGACCCACAGGGAGCCACGAGCAGTACTTC,CASRPTGSHEQYF
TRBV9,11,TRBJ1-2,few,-,TGTGCCAGCAGCACCAATTACGGCTACACCTTC,CASSTNYGYTF
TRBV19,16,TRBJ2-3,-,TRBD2,TGTGCCAGTAGCCAGGGGAGCGGGAGTGGGACAGATACGCAGTATTTT,CASSQGSGSGTDTQYF
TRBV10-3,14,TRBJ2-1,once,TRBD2,TGTGCCATCAGCACGACTAGCCCCGGAGGTGAGCAGTTCTTC,CAISTTSPGGEQFF
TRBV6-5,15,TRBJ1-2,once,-,TGTGCCAGCAGTTACTCGCGGACACCAAACTATGGCTACACCTTC,CASSYSRTPNYGYTF
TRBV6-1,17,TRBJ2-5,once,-,TGTGCCAGCAGTGGGGGGGCGTGGGGTATGGGTCGAGAGACCCAGTACTTC,CASSGGAWGMGRETQYF
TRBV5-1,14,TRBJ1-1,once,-,TGCGCCAGCAGCTTGGCCCTAGGAGGGACTGAAGCTTTCTTT,CASSLALGGTEAFF
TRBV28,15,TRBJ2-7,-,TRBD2,TGTGCCAGTGGACCGGGGGGGATGATGGAATACGAGCAGTACTTC,CASGPGGMMEYEQYF
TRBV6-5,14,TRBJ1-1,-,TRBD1,TGTGCCAGCAGTTTCACAACAGGGGGTGATGAAGCTTTCTTT,CASSFTTGGDEAFF
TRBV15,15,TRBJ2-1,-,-,TGTGCCACCAGCAGAGATCAGGGGACGCAAAATGAGCAGTTCTTC,CATSRDQGTQNEQFF
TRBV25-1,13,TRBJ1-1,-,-,TGTGCCAGCAGTACCCGACAAAACACTGAAGCTTTCTTT,CASSTRQNTEAFF
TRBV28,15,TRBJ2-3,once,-,TGTGCCAGCAGTGGTCGGGCCACGTTCACAGATACGCAGTATTTT,CASSGRATFTDTQYF
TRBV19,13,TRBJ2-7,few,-,TGTGCCAGTAGTTCTAGCATCTACGGCGAGCAGTACTTC,CASSSSIYGEQYF
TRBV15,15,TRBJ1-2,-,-,TGTGCCACCAGCAGGGCTACTGGGCGCCCCTATGGCTACACCTTC,CATSRATGRPYGYTF
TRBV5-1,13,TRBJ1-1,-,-,TGCGCCAGCAGCTTTGAGGTGAACACTGAAGCTTTCTTT,CASSFEVNTEAFF